The 13 T cell receptor beta chains reported below all come from one sample, sequenced in a study of blood T cell repertoires in COVID-19. Generated by immunoSEQ multiplex PCR, the TCRdb table keeps only in-frame clones and is missing some. The top ten hold approximately 9.6% of the sample, which has roughly 100,000 clones, around 73% seen once. Input material: peripheral blood. The source is a man in his sixties with active or convalescent COVID-19.

The chain combines TRBV18 with TRBJ1-1; D not certain. Germline values: CDR1 KGHSH, CDR2 LQKENI. Trimming stripped 2 bases from V and 4 bases from J, with 8 bases between. This CDR3 comprises 13 residues. CDR3 in amino acids: CASSPGEATEAFF. In DNA form, the CDR3 reads TGTGCCAGCTCACCAGGAGAAGCCACTGAAGCTTTCTTT.

This CDR3 is CASSYLGGTDTQYF. CDR3 DNA: TGTGCCAGCAGCTATCTAGGGGGAACAGATACGCAGTATTTT. The chain has TRBV7-2 and TRBJ2-3, with D possibly being TRBD1 (6 bases). Germline loops: CDR1 SGHTA, CDR2 FQGNSA. Trimming took 4 bases from V and 3 from J, leaving 11 bases between them. The CDR3 is made up of 14 amino acids. Complete variable domain (other parts from reference TRBV7-2 and TRBJ2-3): GAGVSQSPSNKVTEKGKDVELRCDPISGHTALYWYRQSLGQGLEFLIYFQGNSAPDKSGLPSDRFSAERTGGSVSTLTIQRTQQEDSAVYLCASSYLGGTDTQYFGPGTRLTVL.

The rearrangement links TRBV11-2 to TRBJ2-5, with TRBD2 identical over 13 bases. CDR3 length: 19 amino acids. Per the germline V gene, CDR1 is SGHAT and CDR2 is FQNNGV. V lost 0 bases, J lost 5 bases, and 12 bases stayed unmatched. DNA for the CDR3: TGTGCCAGCAGCTTAGAACTAGCGGGAGGGCCTGGGGGGAACGAGACCCAGTACTTC. It is translated as CASSLELAGGPGGNETQYF. The full variable domain, in which reference TRBV11-2 and TRBJ2-5 provide the parts outside the CDR3, is EAGVAQSPRYKIIEKRQSVAFWCNPISGHATLYWYQQILGQGPKLLIQFQNNGVVDDSQLPKDRFSAERLKGVDSTLKIQPAKLEDSAVYLCASSLELAGGPGGNETQYFGPGTRLLVL.

The J gene is TRBJ2-3, the V gene TRBV7-6, with D unresolved. V was pared by 1 base and J by 2 bases, with 10 bases between. This CDR3 is built from 15 residues. The germline V gene encodes CDR1 SGHVS and CDR2 FNYEAQ. The CDR3 here is CASSLGWLDTDTQYF. The CDR3 DNA reads TGTGCCAGCAGCTTAGGGTGGCTAGACACAGATACGCAGTATTTT.

V usage is TRBV24-1 and J usage is TRBJ2-2, with 7 nucleotides matching TRBD1. This CDR3 contains 16 residues. The V gene's germline CDR1 is KGHDR and CDR2 SFDVKD. Unmatched junction bases numbered 4, after V lost 4 bases and J lost 0 bases. The CDR3 here is CATSDPGQPNTGELFF. The CDR3 DNA reads TGTGCCACCAGTGACCCGGGACAGCCGAACACCGGGGAGCTGTTTTTT.

The chain links TRBV27 to TRBJ2-5; D is perhaps TRBD1 (5 bases). The CDR3 extends over 15 amino acids. Deletions cut 0 bases from V and 9 bases from J, with 17 bases between. Germline loops: CDR1 MNHEY, CDR2 SMNVEV (reference sequence). This CDR3 is CASSLSRQGYGSQYF. In DNA, the CDR3 is TGTGCCAGCAGTTTATCGAGGCAGGGCTACGGGTCCCAGTACTTC.

The gene calls are TRBV2 and TRBJ2-5; the D gene is possibly TRBD1 (6 bases). Trimming took 6 bases from V and 5 from J, leaving 16 bases between them. This CDR3 is 14 amino acids long. In germline, CDR1 is SNHLY, CDR2 FYNNEI. CDR3 in DNA: TGTGCCAGCAGCGTTGGGGGCGGAACGGAGACCCAGTACTTC. Translated: CASSVGGGTETQYF. Full variable domain (rest looked up from reference TRBV2 and TRBJ2-5): EPEVTQTPSHQVTQMGQEVILRCVPISNHLYFYWYRQILGQKVEFLVSFYNNEISEKSEIFDDQFSVERPDGSNFTLKIRSTKLEDSAMYFCASSVGGGTETQYFGPGTRLLVL.

This chain uses TRBV6-4 with TRBJ2-7; TRBD1 aligns across 11 bases. Germline lookup yields CDR1 MRHNA and CDR2 SNTAGT. The V and J ends lost 0 bases and 3 bases, in that order; junction bases with no gene match: 4. The length of the CDR3 is 16 residues. CDR3 sequence reads: CASSDSPGQGGYEQYF. The CDR3 DNA follows: TGTGCCAGCAGTGACTCACCGGGACAGGGGGGCTACGAGCAGTACTTC.

The chain carries TRBV7-6 and TRBJ2-3; no clear D gene. CDR3 length: 12 residues. Per germline, CDR1 SGHVS and CDR2 FNYEAQ. The V end was cut by 5 bases, the J end by 2 bases, with 5 bases between. This CDR3 reads CASSPHTDTQYF. CDR3 nucleotides: TGTGCCAGCAGCCCACACACAGATACGCAGTATTTT.

The table lists this clone with many counts. The chain employs TRBV2 and TRBJ2-1; perhaps TRBD2 as D (6 bases). V shed 4 bases and J shed 7 bases, with 11 bases lying between them. From germline, CDR1 is SNHLY and CDR2 FYNNEI. There are 13 residues in the CDR3. The CDR3 DNA sequence: TGTGCCAGCAGTGCACTAGCTAGGAATGAGCAGTTCTTC. Translation gives CASSALARNEQFF.

This rearrangement joins TRBV5-5 to TRBJ2-1; TRBD1 might be the D (5 bases). The CDR3 covers 15 residues. Between the trimmed V and J ends, which lost 2 bases and 0 bases, there was a span of 9 bases. In germline, CDR1 is SGHKS, CDR2 YYEKEE (reference sequence). The CDR3 protein is CASSLGDSSYNEQFF. Written as DNA, the CDR3 is TGTGCCAGCAGCTTAGGCGACAGCTCCTACAATGAGCAGTTCTTC.

The chain has TRBV7-2 and TRBJ1-6, with TRBD1 identical over 9 bases. The CDR3 length is 17 residues. The germline V gene encodes CDR1 SGHTA and CDR2 FQGNSA. The junction had 8 bases not matched to a gene; V was cut back by 6 bases and J by 2 bases. The CDR3 protein is CASRPTGGGTYNSPLHF. In DNA form, the CDR3 reads TGTGCCAGCAGACCCACAGGGGGCGGCACCTATAATTCACCCCTCCACTTT.

The chain employs TRBV6-6 and TRBJ2-7; possibly TRBD1 for D (5 bases). Trimming removed 6 bases from V and 3 bases from J, with 12 bases in between. Germline V lookup: CDR1 MNHNY, CDR2 SVGAGI (reference sequence). This CDR3 spans 13 amino acids. CDR3 bases: TGTGCCAGCAGAGAGACAGTGAACTACGAGCAGTACTTC. Amino acids: CASRETVNYEQYF.